This entry lists 10 T cell receptor beta chains sequenced from one sample in a study of blood T cell repertoires in COVID-19. TCRdb's copy holds only in-frame clones and misses some; the assay was immunoSEQ multiplex PCR. The sample has some 500,000 clones, 88% seen once. The sequenced material came from PBMCs or T cells enriched from blood (not recorded which). These receptors all come from a middle-aged woman who had recovered from COVID-19.

The chain recombines TRBV3-1 (or the pseudogene TRBV3-2) with TRBJ2-7, with 9 nucleotides matching TRBD1. Germline V gene sequence: CDR1 LGHDT, CDR2 YNNKEL (reference sequence). The CDR3 spans 17 residues. With 4 bases clipped from V and 0 bases from J, the junction kept 10 bases outside the gene matches. Here the CDR3 reads CASSPSLGTGTSYEQYF. The CDR3 DNA reads TGTGCCAGCAGCCCTAGCCTAGGGACAGGGACCTCCTACGAGCAGTACTTC.

V is TRBV30 and J is TRBJ2-3; TRBD2 aligns across 11 bases. Germline V gene data show CDR1 as GTSNPN and CDR2 as SVGIG (reference sequence). With 0 bases clipped from V and 8 bases from J, the junction kept 4 bases outside the gene matches. This CDR3 comprises 14 residues. CDR3 DNA: TGTGCCTGGAGTGTACTAGCGGGAGCGGGTACGCAGTATTTT. This translates into CAWSVLAGAGTQYF.

This clone was picked up one time. The genes are TRBV7-2 and TRBJ2-1; 9 bases are a match to TRBD1. Per germline, CDR1 SGHTA and CDR2 FQGNSA. The CDR3 totals 15 residues. The V gene end was trimmed by 5 bases and the J gene end by 11 bases; junction bases not matched to a gene: 13. The CDR3 bases are TGTGCCAGCAGCGTAGTCGGGACAGGGCTAAAAAAGCAGTTCTTC. The encoded protein is CASSVVGTGLKKQFF.

CDR3 region: CASRSLVKNQPQHF. The CDR3 region has the DNA TGCGCCAGCAGATCTCTAGTGAAGAATCAGCCCCAGCATTTT. The genes are TRBV10-1 and TRBJ1-5, with D uncertain. The ends were cut back, 6 bases at V and 4 bases at J, with 13 bases in the middle. Germline assignment: CDR1 WNHNN and CDR2 SYGVQD (reference sequence). The CDR3 is 14 amino acids.

The chain has TRBV5-6 and TRBJ2-5; perhaps TRBD1 as D (6 bases). Germline CDR1 and CDR2: SGHDT and YYEEEE. Trimming pared 4 bases from V and 10 bases from J, leaving 23 bases between. The CDR3 consists of 15 residues. CDR3 nucleotides: TGTGCCAGCAGCCTTACACCTCGGACAGCTTTGAACCAGTACTTC. Amino acids: CASSLTPRTALNQYF.

This clone was seen only once. The chain couples TRBV6-1 to TRBJ1-2; D gene unclear. The V end lost 2 bases, the J end lost 4 bases, and 8 bases lay between the germline ends. This CDR3 comprises 13 residues. In germline, CDR1 is MNHNS, CDR2 SASEGT. The CDR3 is CASSEIEVYGYTF. The CDR3 DNA is TGTGCCAGCAGTGAAATAGAGGTCTATGGCTACACCTTC.

The genes are TRBV11-3 and TRBJ1-1; D gene ambiguous. Germline CDR1 is SGHNT and CDR2 is YENEEA. V lost 6 bases and J lost 4, with 12 bases in between. This CDR3 has 13 residues. Here the CDR3 DNA reads TGTGCCAGCAGTAGCGGGTCCAGCACTGAAGCTTTCTTT. This translates into CASSSGSSTEAFF.

The V and J genes are TRBV27 and TRBJ1-4; 7 bases are shared with TRBD1. This CDR3 has 14 residues. V dropped 5 bases and J dropped 2; count of bases not matched to a gene: 2. Germline CDR1 reads MNHEY; CDR2 reads SMNVEV (reference sequence). CDR3 DNA sequence: TGTGCCAGCAGTCGCAGGGGGACTAATGAAAAACTGTTTTTT. Translated, it gives CASSRRGTNEKLFF.

This chain connects TRBV5-5 to TRBJ1-2; 7 nucleotides agree with TRBD1. CDR1 is SGHKS and CDR2 is YYEKEE in the germline V gene (reference sequence). The CDR3 is made up of 14 amino acids. Germline trimming cut 4 bases from V and 8 bases from J; bases unmatched to any gene: 11. The CDR3 sequence is CASSLTDRDPGYTF. CDR3 DNA: TGTGCCAGCAGCCTAACAGACAGGGATCCGGGCTACACCTTC. Filled out from reference TRBV5-5 and TRBJ1-2, the complete variable domain reads DAGVTQSPTHLIKTRGQQVTLRCSPISGHKSVSWYQQVLGQGPQFIFQYYEKEERGRGNFPDRFSARQFPNYSSELNVNALLLGDSALYLCASSLTDRDPGYTFGSGTRLTVV.

The V and J genes are TRBV4-3 and TRBJ2-3, with 9 bases that match TRBD2. Unmatched junction bases numbered 9, after V lost 0 bases and J lost 8 bases. The CDR3 spans 16 residues. Germline V gives CDR1 LGHNA, CDR2 YSLEER. CDR3 sequence reads: CASSQDRVAGDVTQYF. In DNA form, the CDR3 reads TGCGCCAGCAGCCAAGACCGGGTAGCGGGAGATGTTACGCAGTATTTT.